Below, one T cell receptor beta chain is given with its context. Its antigen is currently unknown. The record originates from a study of CXCR3-negative and CXCR3-positive naive CD8 T cells. Study-level findings and limits: Memory cells diverged, while naive CXCR3-positive and CXCR3-negative cells had similar TRBV-TRBJ usage. For CXCR3-positive naive cells, TRB CDR3s were more hydrophobic than those of CXCR3-negative naive cells. Upon cryopreservation, CXCR3 expression partially decreased, and most assays used fresh PBMCs. TRB CDR3 properties indicated TCR strength, while surface CD5 was similar across naive subsets.

UMI-labeled 5' RACE yielded the TRB cDNA libraries. TCRdb processed the 5' RACE reads again and assigns one entry to each CDR3 protein, with no DNA. This sample contains 85,000 to 120,000 distinct CDR3 sequences. CDR1 and CDR2 from the germline V gene are SQVTM and ANQGSEA. The CDR3 has 15 residues. Sequences were obtained from naive CXCR3+ CD8+ T cells from blood. Subset denoted: CD45RO-CCR7+CD27+CD95- naive CD8+ T cells expressing CXCR3 (TNR3+). The gene calls are TRBV29-1 and TRBJ2-1. The clonotype comes from a human donor in good health. Some clones in this sample may be carry-over from other donors' samples. CDR3 sequence reads: CSVESDRSSYNEQFF.